These 8 T cell receptor beta chains came from one sample sequenced in a study of control samples from healthy donors and cancer patients. Assay: immunoSEQ multiplex PCR; the TCRdb copy retains only in-frame clones and omits some. The sample shows about 140,000 clones, about 89% of them seen only once. Sequenced input: blood. The receptors derive from a man between 25 and 39 years old in good health.

V is TRBV29-1 and J is TRBJ2-7; tentatively, D is TRBD2 (6 bases). Trimming took off 0 bases at V and 0 bases at J, with 15 bases between the two ends. Germline CDR1 is SQVTM and CDR2 is ANQGSEA. There are 16 residues in the CDR3. In nucleotides, the CDR3 is TGCAGCGTTGAAGATCCCGATGACGGGAGCTCCTACGAGCAGTACTTC. Residues: CSVEDPDDGSSYEQYF.

The V and J genes are TRBV5-4 and TRBJ2-2; 8 positions match TRBD1. The CDR3 covers 16 residues. With V trimmed by 0 bases and J by 4 bases, 5 bases remained unmatched. Germline V gene data show CDR1 as SGHNT and CDR2 as YYREEE (reference sequence). This CDR3 reads CASSLVRGPSTGELFF. CDR3 in DNA: TGTGCCAGCAGCTTGGTCAGGGGGCCCAGCACCGGGGAGCTGTTTTTT. Looking up the rest from reference TRBV5-4 and TRBJ2-2 gives the full variable domain: ETGVTQSPTHLIKTRGQQVTLRCSSQSGHNTVSWYQQALGQGPQFIFQYYREEENGRGNFPPRFSGLQFPNYSSELNVNALELDDSALYLCASSLVRGPSTGELFFGEGSRLTVL.

V and J are TRBV2 and TRBJ2-5; D is unclear. V dropped 2 bases and J dropped 5 bases, with 6 bases sitting between them. Germline V lookup: CDR1 SNHLY, CDR2 FYNNEI. The length of the CDR3 is 12 residues. This CDR3 is CASSELRETQYF. The CDR3, as DNA: TGTGCCAGCAGTGAATTGCGGGAGACCCAGTACTTC.

J is TRBJ2-1 and V is TRBV24-1; the D call may be TRBD1 or TRBD2 (5 bases each). Trimming removed 9 bases from V and 3 bases from J, with 11 bases in between. Germline CDR1 and CDR2: KGHDR and SFDVKD. The CDR3 length is 13 residues. This CDR3 is CATYRGVYNEQFF. For the CDR3, the DNA is TGTGCCACCTATAGGGGAGTCTACAATGAGCAGTTCTTC.

The V gene is TRBV3-1 (or the pseudogene TRBV3-2), the J gene TRBJ2-3; D might be TRBD2 (6 bases). The CDR3 is 15 amino acids. V shed 4 bases and J shed 3 bases, with 14 bases lying between them. Germline V gene lookup returns CDR1 LGHDT and CDR2 YNNKEL (reference sequence). The CDR3 nucleotides read TGTGCCAGCAGCCCCTCGGGACTCCCGACAGATACGCAGTATTTT. Its protein product is CASSPSGLPTDTQYF.

The V gene is TRBV19, the J gene TRBJ1-5; no clear D. The CDR3 runs to 14 residues. Per germline, CDR1 LNHDA and CDR2 SQIVND (reference sequence). V gave up 4 bases and J gave up 7 bases, with 14 bases separating them. DNA of the CDR3: TGTGCCAGTAGTAACGGAGTCCGAACCCAGCCCCAGCATTTT. The encoded protein is CASSNGVRTQPQHF.

In DNA, the CDR3 is TGTGCCAGCAGCGGACTAGCCTACGAGCAGTACTTC. Its translation: CASSGLAYEQYF. The genes are TRBV6-6 and TRBJ2-7; 7 nucleotides align to TRBD2. The CDR3 is 12 residues long. With V trimmed by 6 bases and J by 2 bases, 1 base remained unmatched. Looked up from germline, CDR1 is MNHNY and CDR2 is SVGAGI (reference sequence).

This chain uses TRBV13 with TRBJ1-2, with a possible D match to TRBD1 (5 bases). CDR1 and CDR2 from the germline V gene are PRHDT and FYEKMQ (reference sequence). The CDR3 is made up of 15 amino acids. V lost 0 bases and J 8 bases, leaving 16 bases between the germline ends. The CDR3 sequence is CASSLGAGQGGGYTF. The CDR3 region has the DNA TGTGCCAGCAGCTTAGGGGCAGGGCAGGGCGGAGGCTACACCTTC.